The next 18 T cell receptor beta chains were all read from a single sample in a study of PD-L1 blockade in urothelial cancer. The method was immunoSEQ multiplex PCR; TCRdb's version includes in-frame clones alone and lacks a portion of them. The sample yields some 67,000 clones, approximately 88% seen once. The source was PBMCs, collected around atezolizumab (anti-PD-L1) treatment. The receptor source for this set is a man aged 55 to 70 with urothelial cancer.

This clone was picked up a small number of times. This chain uses TRBV5-1 with TRBJ1-2, with TRBD1 matching 9 bases. This CDR3 is built from 13 residues. V lost 4 bases to trimming and J lost 6 bases; unmatched junction nucleotides: 4. CDR1 SGHRS and CDR2 YFSETQ come from the germline V gene. CDR3 sequence (DNA): TGCGCCAGCAGCCGGGACAGGGACGATGGCTACACCTTC. Amino acid sequence: CASSRDRDDGYTF.

This chain uses TRBV28 with TRBJ1-3; D is ambiguous. The CDR3 totals 15 residues. Germline loops: CDR1 MDHEN, CDR2 SYDVKM. V lost 3 bases and J 4 bases, leaving 13 bases between the germline ends. The CDR3 DNA reads TGTGCCAGCAGTTTTGGGAGGGTGGGAGGAAACACCATATATTTT. Its protein product is CASSFGRVGGNTIYF.

This chain connects TRBV28 to TRBJ2-3; possible D gene TRBD1, 5 bases. Germline CDR1 and CDR2: MDHEN and SYDVKM. Trimming cost V 7 bases and J 1 base, with 12 bases left between them. The length of the CDR3 is 14 residues. CDR3 region: CASIEEGGTDTQYF. For the CDR3, the DNA is TGTGCCAGCATCGAGGAAGGGGGCACAGATACGCAGTATTTT.

The chain couples TRBV6-6 to TRBJ1-2; D unresolved. Germline CDR1 reads MNHNY; CDR2 reads SVGAGI (reference sequence). V lost 10 bases and J 4 bases, leaving 13 bases between the germline ends. The CDR3 runs to 12 residues. The CDR3 protein is CAINKNTYGYTF. The CDR3 DNA follows: TGTGCCATCAACAAGAATACCTATGGCTACACCTTC.

The CDR3 bases are TGTGCCAGCAGTTCTGAGGGACAGGGTGGATCCGAGCAGTACTTC. Amino acid sequence: CASSSEGQGGSEQYF. V usage is TRBV2 and J usage is TRBJ2-7; 9 bases map to TRBD1. CDR3 length equals 15 residues. V shed 5 bases and J 6 bases; nucleotides not matched to a gene: 11. Germline V gene sequence: CDR1 SNHLY, CDR2 FYNNEI.

The chain joins TRBV10-1 to TRBJ2-7, with D uncertain. This CDR3 has 12 residues. Germline CDR1 is WNHNN and CDR2 is SYGVQD (reference sequence). V lost 9 bases and J 3 bases, leaving 12 bases between the germline ends. The CDR3 loop is CARVKRFYEQYF. In DNA, the CDR3 is TGCGCCAGAGTTAAGAGGTTCTACGAGCAGTACTTC.

The rearrangement links TRBV28 to TRBJ2-7; D is perhaps TRBD1 (8 bases). The CDR3 is 15 residues long. Deletions cut 4 bases from V and 4 bases from J, with 17 bases between. Germline CDR1 is MDHEN and CDR2 is SYDVKM. The CDR3 is CASSSLGQGLYEQYF. For the CDR3, the DNA is TGTGCCAGCAGTTCCCTCGGACAGGGACTATACGAGCAGTACTTC. The full variable domain, in which reference TRBV28 and TRBJ2-7 provide the parts outside the CDR3, is DVKVTQSSRYLVKRTGEKVFLECVQDMDHENMFWYRQDPGLGLRLIYFSYDVKMKEKGDIPEGYSVSREKKERFSLILESASTNQTSMYLCASSSLGQGLYEQYFGPGTRLTVT.

A single count supports this clone. The chain joins TRBV6-1 to TRBJ2-3; possibly TRBD2 for D (6 bases). The length of the CDR3 is 14 residues. V dropped 6 bases and J dropped 6 bases, with 16 bases sitting between them. In germline, CDR1 is MNHNS, CDR2 SASEGT. The CDR3 DNA reads as TGTGCCAGCAGAGGCTTACCCCGGGGGGATACGCAGTATTTT. This gives the protein CASRGLPRGDTQYF.

The chain joins TRBV6-5 to TRBJ1-1, with D possibly being TRBD1 (6 bases). Trimming took off 5 bases at V and 1 base at J, with 14 bases between the two ends. This CDR3 is 15 amino acids long. In germline, CDR1 is MNHEY, CDR2 SVGAGI. CDR3 DNA sequence: TGTGCCAGCAGTCCCCGCCAGGGGCGGAACACTGAAGCTTTCTTT. Translating it yields CASSPRQGRNTEAFF.

The chain recombines TRBV5-1 with TRBJ2-5, with 11 bases lining up with TRBD1. With V trimmed by 3 bases and J by 7 bases, 14 bases remained unmatched. CDR1 and CDR2 (germline): SGHRS, YFSETQ. This CDR3 region has 17 residues. The CDR3 DNA reads as TGCGCCAGCAGCTCAGTTAATACTGGGACAGGGGGGATGACCCAGTACTTC. Translation: CASSSVNTGTGGMTQYF.

The V gene is TRBV25-1, the J gene TRBJ2-7, with D possibly TRBD1 on 5 matching bases. Trimming removed 3 bases at V and 2 bases at J, with 17 bases between. The CDR3 extends over 16 amino acids. Germline V lookup: CDR1 MGHDK, CDR2 SYGVNS. The CDR3, as DNA: TGTGCCAGCAGTGACCCCAGGGCAGGAGCCCCCTACGAGCAGTACTTC. Amino acids: CASSDPRAGAPYEQYF.

The gene calls are TRBV6-5 and TRBJ2-1, with TRBD2 matching 10 bases. The germline gives CDR1 MNHEY, CDR2 SVGAGI. The CDR3 consists of 15 residues. Germline trimming cut 8 bases from V and 10 bases from J; bases unmatched to any gene: 14. CDR3 sequence (DNA): TGTGCCAGCCAGAGCCCGGGACTAGCGTTGAAAGAGCAGTTCTTC. Protein sequence: CASQSPGLALKEQFF.

The rearrangement joins TRBV10-3 to TRBJ1-5; the match to TRBD1 covers 7 bases. Germline values: CDR1 ENHRY, CDR2 SYGVKD. The CDR3 sequence is 17 residues long. With V trimmed by 6 bases and J by 2 bases, 13 bases remained unmatched. The CDR3 spells CAIRDDRVVGGNQPQHF. CDR3 coding DNA: TGTGCCATCAGAGATGACAGGGTAGTCGGCGGCAATCAGCCCCAGCATTTT.

V gene TRBV20-1 combines with J gene TRBJ2-7, with D unresolved. V dropped 5 bases and J dropped 4 bases, with 9 bases sitting between them. This CDR3 spans 11 amino acids. Germline CDR1 is DFQATT and CDR2 is SNEGSKA (reference sequence). The CDR3 is CSAGTLYEQYF. DNA of the CDR3: TGCAGTGCTGGTACTCTTTACGAGCAGTACTTC.

This rearrangement joins TRBV19 to TRBJ1-5; D is undetermined. CDR1 LNHDA and CDR2 SQIVND come from the germline V gene (reference sequence). The CDR3 consists of 15 residues. The V gene lost 3 bases and the J gene lost 0 bases, with 9 bases spanning the gap. The CDR3 DNA sequence: TGTGCCAGTAGTATGGCGGCGAATAGCAATCAGCCCCAGCATTTT. Its translation is CASSMAANSNQPQHF.

The chain links TRBV20-1 to TRBJ1-1; no clear D. The CDR3 contains 11 residues. V lost 6 bases to trimming and J lost 8 bases, with 13 bases between them. Germline V gene lookup returns CDR1 DFQATT and CDR2 SNEGSKA (reference sequence). The CDR3 DNA reads as TGCAGTGCCAGGTTGATGAGCGAAGCTTTCTTT. Its translation is CSARLMSEAFF.

The CDR3 protein is CASSSGAGINEQFF. The CDR3 coding sequence is TGTGCCAGCAGCTCCGGAGCGGGCATCAATGAGCAGTTCTTC. The gene calls are TRBV7-6 and TRBJ2-1; tentatively, D is TRBD2 (6 bases). In germline, CDR1 is SGHVS, CDR2 FNYEAQ. Trimming removed 4 bases from V and 6 bases from J, with 13 bases in between. The CDR3 is 14 amino acids.

The V call is TRBV6-1, the J call TRBJ2-3, with 8 nucleotides matching TRBD1. The CDR3 covers 15 residues. The germline CDR1 and CDR2 sequences are MNHNS and SASEGT. V gave up 9 bases and J gave up 4 bases; unmatched junction bases: 12. This CDR3 reads CASSNPGTGADTQYF. The CDR3 DNA sequence: TGTGCCAGTAGTAACCCCGGGACAGGCGCAGATACGCAGTATTTT.